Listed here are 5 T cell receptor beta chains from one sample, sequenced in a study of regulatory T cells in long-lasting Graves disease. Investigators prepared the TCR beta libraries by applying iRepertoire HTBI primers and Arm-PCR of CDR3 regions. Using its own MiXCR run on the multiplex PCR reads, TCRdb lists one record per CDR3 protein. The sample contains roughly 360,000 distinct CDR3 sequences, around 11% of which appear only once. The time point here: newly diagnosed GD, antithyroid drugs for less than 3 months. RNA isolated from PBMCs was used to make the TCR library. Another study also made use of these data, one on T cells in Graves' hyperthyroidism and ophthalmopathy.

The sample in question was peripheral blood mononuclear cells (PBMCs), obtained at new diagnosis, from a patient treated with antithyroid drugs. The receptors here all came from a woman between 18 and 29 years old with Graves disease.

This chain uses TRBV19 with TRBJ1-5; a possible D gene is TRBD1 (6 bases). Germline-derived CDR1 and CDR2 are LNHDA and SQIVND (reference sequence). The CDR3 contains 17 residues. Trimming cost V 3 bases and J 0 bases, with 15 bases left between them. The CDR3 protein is CASSIGRTAYSNQPQHF. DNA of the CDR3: TGTGCCAGTAGTATTGGACGGACAGCTTATAGCAATCAGCCCCAGCATTTT.

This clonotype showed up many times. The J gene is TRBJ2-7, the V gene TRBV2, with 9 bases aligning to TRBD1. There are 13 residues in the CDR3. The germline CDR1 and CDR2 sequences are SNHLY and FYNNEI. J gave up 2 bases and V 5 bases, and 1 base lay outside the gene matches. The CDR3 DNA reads TGTGCCAGCAGTAGGGACAGGGCCTACGAGCAGTACTTC. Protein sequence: CASSRDRAYEQYF.

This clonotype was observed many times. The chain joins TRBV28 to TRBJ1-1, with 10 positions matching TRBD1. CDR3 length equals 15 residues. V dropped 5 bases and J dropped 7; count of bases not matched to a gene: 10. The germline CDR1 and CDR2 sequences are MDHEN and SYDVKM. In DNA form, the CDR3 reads TGTGCCAGCAGTCTCCCCGGGACAGGGGAGATTGAAGCTTTCTTT. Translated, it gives CASSLPGTGEIEAFF. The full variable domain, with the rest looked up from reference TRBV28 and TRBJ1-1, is DVKVTQSSRYLVKRTGEKVFLECVQDMDHENMFWYRQDPGLGLRLIYFSYDVKMKEKGDIPEGYSVSREKKERFSLILESASTNQTSMYLCASSLPGTGEIEAFFGQGTRLTVV.

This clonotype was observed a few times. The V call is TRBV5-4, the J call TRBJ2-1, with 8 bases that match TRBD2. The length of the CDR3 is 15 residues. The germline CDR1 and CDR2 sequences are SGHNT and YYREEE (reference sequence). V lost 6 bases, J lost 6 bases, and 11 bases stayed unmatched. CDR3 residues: CASTPSVRGGNEQFF. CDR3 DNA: TGTGCCAGCACCCCGTCGGTCCGGGGGGGCAATGAGCAGTTCTTC.

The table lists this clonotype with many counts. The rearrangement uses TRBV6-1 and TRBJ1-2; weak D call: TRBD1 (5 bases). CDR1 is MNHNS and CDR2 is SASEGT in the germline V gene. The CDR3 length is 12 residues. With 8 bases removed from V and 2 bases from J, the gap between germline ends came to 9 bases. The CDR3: CASSTDNYGYTF. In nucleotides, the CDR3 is TGTGCCAGCTCGACAGACAACTATGGCTACACCTTC.